This T cell receptor (beta chain) is from a study of blood T cell repertoires in COVID-19. Whole-study context: Sources were T cells, B-cell-depleted T cells, or PBMCs; the material itself was cDNA or gDNA.

Clones were sequenced by immunoSEQ multiplex PCR, and TCRdb holds only the in-frame ones, with some missing. The table records approximately 160,000 clones, approximately 79% of them present only once. With 6 bases removed from V and 0 bases from J, the gap between germline ends came to 18 bases. The germline CDR1 and CDR2 sequences are LNHDA and SQIVND (reference sequence). This CDR3 comprises 17 residues. Participant ages covered roughly 18 to 89 years across about two dozen US areas. The J gene is TRBJ1-5, the V gene TRBV19; the D is unclear. Input material: PBMCs or T cells enriched from blood (not recorded which). This TCR derives from a middle-aged man who had recovered from COVID-19. In DNA form, the CDR3 reads TGTGCCAGTAGCCGCGAGGCCAGAATTTATAGCAATCAGCCCCAGCATTTT. Amino acid sequence: CASSREARIYSNQPQHF.